This T cell receptor beta chain originates from a study of technical replicates of blood from a few donors. Sequenced by immunoSEQ multiplex PCR; TCRdb stores in-frame clones only, minus some. The sample yields under 80,000 clones, about 90% seen once. The V and J ends lost 1 base and 7 bases respectively, with 4 bases between them. CDR3 length equals 12 residues. The germline V gene has CDR1 WNHNN and CDR2 SYGVQD (reference sequence). The source material was T cells isolated from PBMCs. The J gene is TRBJ2-2, the V gene TRBV10-1; D uncertain. The clonotype comes from a human donor in good health. Some clones in this sample may be carry-over from other donors' samples. The CDR3 is CASSELYGELFF. DNA of the CDR3: TGCGCCAGCAGTGAGTTATACGGGGAGCTGTTTTTT.